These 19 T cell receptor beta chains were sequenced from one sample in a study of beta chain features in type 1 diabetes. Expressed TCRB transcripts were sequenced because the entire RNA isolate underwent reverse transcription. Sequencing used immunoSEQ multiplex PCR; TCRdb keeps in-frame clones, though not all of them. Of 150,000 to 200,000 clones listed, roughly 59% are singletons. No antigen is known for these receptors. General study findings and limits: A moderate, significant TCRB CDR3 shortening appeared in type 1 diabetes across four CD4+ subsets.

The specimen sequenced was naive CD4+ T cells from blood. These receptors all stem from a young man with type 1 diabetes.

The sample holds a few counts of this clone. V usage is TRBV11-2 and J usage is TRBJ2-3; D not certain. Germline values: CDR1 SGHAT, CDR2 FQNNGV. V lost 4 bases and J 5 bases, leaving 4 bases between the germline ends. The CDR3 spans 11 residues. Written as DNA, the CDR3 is TGTGCCAGCAGCTGGGTAGATACGCAGTATTTT. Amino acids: CASSWVDTQYF.

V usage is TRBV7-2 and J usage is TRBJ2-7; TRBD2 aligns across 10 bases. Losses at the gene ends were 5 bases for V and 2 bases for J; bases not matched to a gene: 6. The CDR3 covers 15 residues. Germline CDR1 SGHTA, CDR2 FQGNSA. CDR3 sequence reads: CASSGTSGGAYEQYF. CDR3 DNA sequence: TGTGCCAGCAGCGGTACCAGCGGGGGGGCCTACGAGCAGTACTTC.

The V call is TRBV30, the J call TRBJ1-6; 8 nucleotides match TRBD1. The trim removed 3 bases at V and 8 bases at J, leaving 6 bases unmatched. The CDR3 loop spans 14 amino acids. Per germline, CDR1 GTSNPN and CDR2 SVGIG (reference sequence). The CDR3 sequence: CAWSARTGYSPLHF. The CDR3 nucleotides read TGTGCCTGGAGCGCGCGGACAGGGTATTCACCCCTCCACTTT.

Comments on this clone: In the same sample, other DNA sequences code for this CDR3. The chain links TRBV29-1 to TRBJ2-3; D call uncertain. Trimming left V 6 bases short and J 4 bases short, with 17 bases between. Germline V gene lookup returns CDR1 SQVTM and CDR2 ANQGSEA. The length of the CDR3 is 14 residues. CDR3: CSVRPGAVADTQYF. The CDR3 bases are TGCAGCGTGCGCCCGGGCGCCGTGGCAGATACGCAGTATTTT.

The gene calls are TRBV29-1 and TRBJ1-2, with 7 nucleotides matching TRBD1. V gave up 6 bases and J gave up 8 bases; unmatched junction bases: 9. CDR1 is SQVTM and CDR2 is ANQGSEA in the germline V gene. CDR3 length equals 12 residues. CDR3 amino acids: CSVVHRGRGYTF. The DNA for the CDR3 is TGCAGCGTAGTACACAGGGGCAGGGGCTACACCTTC.

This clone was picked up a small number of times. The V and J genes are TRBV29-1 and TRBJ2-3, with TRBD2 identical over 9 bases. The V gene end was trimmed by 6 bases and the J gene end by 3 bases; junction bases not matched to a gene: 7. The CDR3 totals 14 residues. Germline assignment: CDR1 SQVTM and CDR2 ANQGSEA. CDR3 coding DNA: TGCAGCGTAGCAAATAGCGGGGGAACAGATACGCAGTATTTT. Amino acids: CSVANSGGTDTQYF.

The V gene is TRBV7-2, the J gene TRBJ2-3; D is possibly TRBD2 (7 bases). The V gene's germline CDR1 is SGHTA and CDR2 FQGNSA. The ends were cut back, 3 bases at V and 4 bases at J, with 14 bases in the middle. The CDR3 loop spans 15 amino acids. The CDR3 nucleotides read TGTGCCAGCAGCTTCAGGGGACTATCGGCAGATACGCAGTATTTT. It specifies CASSFRGLSADTQYF. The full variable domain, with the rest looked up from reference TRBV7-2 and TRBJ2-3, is GAGVSQSPSNKVTEKGKDVELRCDPISGHTALYWYRQSLGQGLEFLIYFQGNSAPDKSGLPSDRFSAERTGGSVSTLTIQRTQQEDSAVYLCASSFRGLSADTQYFGPGTRLTVL.

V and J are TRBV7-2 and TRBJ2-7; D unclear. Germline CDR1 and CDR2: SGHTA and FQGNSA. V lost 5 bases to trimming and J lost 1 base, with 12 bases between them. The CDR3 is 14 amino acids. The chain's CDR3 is CASSPLRSSYEQYF. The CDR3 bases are TGTGCCAGCAGCCCGCTGAGATCTTCCTACGAGCAGTACTTC.

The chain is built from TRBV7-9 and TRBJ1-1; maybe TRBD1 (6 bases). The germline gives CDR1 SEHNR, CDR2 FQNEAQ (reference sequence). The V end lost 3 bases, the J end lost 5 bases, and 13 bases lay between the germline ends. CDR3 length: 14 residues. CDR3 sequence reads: CASSFSQGGTEAFF. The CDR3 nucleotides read TGTGCCAGCAGCTTTTCCCAAGGGGGAACTGAAGCTTTCTTT.

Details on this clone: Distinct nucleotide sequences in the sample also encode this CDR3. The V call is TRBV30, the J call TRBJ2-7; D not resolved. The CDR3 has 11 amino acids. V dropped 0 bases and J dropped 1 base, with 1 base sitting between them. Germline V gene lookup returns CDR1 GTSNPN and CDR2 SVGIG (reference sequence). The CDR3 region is CAWSVSYEQYF. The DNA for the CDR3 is TGTGCCTGGAGTGTGTCCTACGAGCAGTACTTC. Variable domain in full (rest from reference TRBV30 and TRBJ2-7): SQTIHQWPATLVQPVGSPLSLECTVEGTSNPNLYWYRQAAGRGLQLLFYSVGIGQISSEVPQNLSASRPQDRQFILSSKKLLLSDSGFYLCAWSVSYEQYFGPGTRLTVT.

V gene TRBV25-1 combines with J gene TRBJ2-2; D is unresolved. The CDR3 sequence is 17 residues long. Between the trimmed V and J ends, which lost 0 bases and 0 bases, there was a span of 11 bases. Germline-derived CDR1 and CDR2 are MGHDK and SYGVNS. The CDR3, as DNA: TGTGCCAGCAGTGAATATGGGCACAACACGAACACCGGGGAGCTGTTTTTT. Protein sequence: CASSEYGHNTNTGELFF. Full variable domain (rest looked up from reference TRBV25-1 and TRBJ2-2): EADIYQTPRYLVIGTGKKITLECSQTMGHDKMYWYQQDPGMELHLIHYSYGVNSTEKGDLSSESTVSRIRTEHFPLTLESARPSHTSQYLCASSEYGHNTNTGELFFGEGSRLTVL.

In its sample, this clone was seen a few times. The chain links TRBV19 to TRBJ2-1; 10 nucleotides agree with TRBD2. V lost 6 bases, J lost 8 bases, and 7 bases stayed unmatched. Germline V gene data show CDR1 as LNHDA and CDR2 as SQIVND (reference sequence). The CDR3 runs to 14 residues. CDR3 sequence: CASSFSGGPDEQFF. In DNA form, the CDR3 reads TGTGCCAGTAGCTTTAGCGGGGGGCCCGATGAGCAGTTCTTC.

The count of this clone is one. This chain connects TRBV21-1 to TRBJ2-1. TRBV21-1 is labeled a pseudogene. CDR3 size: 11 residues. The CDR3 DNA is TGTGCCAGCAGCTCGATGGATGAGCAGTTCTTC. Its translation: CASSSMDEQFF.

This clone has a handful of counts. The DNA for the CDR3 is TGTGCCAGCTCACCGACTGGGACAGGGGGCGGCAAGATCTATGGCTACACCTTC. Encoded protein: CASSPTGTGGGKIYGYTF. The J gene is TRBJ1-2, the V gene TRBV18; TRBD1 matches 12 bases. The CDR3 extends over 18 amino acids. The germline gives CDR1 KGHSH, CDR2 LQKENI. Losses at the gene ends were 3 bases for V and 4 bases for J; bases not matched to a gene: 12.

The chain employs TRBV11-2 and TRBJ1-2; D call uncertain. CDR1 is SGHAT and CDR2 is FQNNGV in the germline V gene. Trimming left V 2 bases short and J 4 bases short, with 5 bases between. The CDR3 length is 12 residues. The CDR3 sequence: CASSLHSYGYTF. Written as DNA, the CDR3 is TGTGCCAGCAGCTTACACAGCTATGGCTACACCTTC.

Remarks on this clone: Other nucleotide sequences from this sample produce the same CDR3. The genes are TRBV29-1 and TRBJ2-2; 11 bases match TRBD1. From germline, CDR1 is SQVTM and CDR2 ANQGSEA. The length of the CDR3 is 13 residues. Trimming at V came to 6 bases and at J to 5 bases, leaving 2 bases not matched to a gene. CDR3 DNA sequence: TGCAGCGTGGACAGGGGGCTTACCGGGGAGCTGTTTTTT. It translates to CSVDRGLTGELFF.

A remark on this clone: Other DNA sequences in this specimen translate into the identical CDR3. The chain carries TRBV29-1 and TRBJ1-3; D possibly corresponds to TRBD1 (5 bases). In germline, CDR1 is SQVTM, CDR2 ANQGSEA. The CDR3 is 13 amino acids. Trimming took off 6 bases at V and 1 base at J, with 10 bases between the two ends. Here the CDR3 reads CSVTTGSGNTIYF. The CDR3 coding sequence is TGCAGCGTGACAACAGGATCTGGAAACACCATATATTTT.

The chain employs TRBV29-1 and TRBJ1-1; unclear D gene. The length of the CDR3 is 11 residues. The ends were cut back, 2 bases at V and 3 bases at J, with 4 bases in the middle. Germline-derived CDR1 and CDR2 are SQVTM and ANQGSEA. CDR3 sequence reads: CSVERHTEAFF. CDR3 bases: TGCAGCGTTGAAAGGCACACTGAAGCTTTCTTT.

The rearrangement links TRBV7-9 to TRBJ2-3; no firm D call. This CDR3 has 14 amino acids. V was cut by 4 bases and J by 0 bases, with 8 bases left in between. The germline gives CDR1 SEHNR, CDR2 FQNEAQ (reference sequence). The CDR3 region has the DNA TGTGCCAGCAGCTACGACCGTAGCACAGATACGCAGTATTTT. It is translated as CASSYDRSTDTQYF.